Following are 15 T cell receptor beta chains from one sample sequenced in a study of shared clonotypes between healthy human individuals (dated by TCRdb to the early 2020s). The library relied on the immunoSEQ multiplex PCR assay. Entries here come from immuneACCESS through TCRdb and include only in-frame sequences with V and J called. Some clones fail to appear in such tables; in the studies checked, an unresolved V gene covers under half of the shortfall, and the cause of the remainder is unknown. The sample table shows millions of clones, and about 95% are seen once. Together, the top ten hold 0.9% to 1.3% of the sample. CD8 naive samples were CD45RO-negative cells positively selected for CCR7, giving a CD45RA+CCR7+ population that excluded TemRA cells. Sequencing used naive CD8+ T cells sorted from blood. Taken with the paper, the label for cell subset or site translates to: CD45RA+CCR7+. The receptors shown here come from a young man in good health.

CDR3 amino acids: CASSPQGREADTGELFF. The DNA for the CDR3 is TGTGCCAGCAGCCCGCAGGGCAGGGAGGCGGACACCGGGGAGCTGTTTTTT. The chain employs TRBV7-9 and TRBJ2-2, with a weak D call TRBD2 (6 bases). The V gene lost 5 bases and the J gene lost 3 bases, with 19 bases spanning the gap. The V gene's germline CDR1 is SEHNR and CDR2 FQNEAQ (reference sequence). The CDR3 runs to 17 residues. Supplemented by reference TRBV7-9 and TRBJ2-2, the full variable domain reads DTGVSQNPRHKITKRGQNVTFRCDPISEHNRLYWYRQTLGQGPEFLTYFQNEAQLEKSRLLSDRFSAERPKGSFSTLEIQRTEQGDSAMYLCASSPQGREADTGELFFGEGSRLTVL.

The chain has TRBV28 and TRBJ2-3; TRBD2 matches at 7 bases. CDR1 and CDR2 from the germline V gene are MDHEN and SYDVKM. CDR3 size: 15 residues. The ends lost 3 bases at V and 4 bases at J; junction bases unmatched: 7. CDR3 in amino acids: CASSFRGLNADTQYF. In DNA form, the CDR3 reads TGTGCCAGCAGTTTTCGGGGACTAAACGCAGATACGCAGTATTTT.

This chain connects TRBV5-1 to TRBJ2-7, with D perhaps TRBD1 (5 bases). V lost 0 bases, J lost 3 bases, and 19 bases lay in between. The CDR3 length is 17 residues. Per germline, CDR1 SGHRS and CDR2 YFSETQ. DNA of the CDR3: TGCGCCAGCAGCTTGGCAGCAGAAAGGGGAAGAGGCTACGAGCAGTACTTC. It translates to CASSLAAERGRGYEQYF.

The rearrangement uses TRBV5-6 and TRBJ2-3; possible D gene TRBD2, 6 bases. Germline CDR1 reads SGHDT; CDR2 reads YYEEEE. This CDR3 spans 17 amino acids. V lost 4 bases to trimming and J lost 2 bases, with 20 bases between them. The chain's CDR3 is CASSRRREVPFTDTQYF. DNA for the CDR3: TGTGCCAGCAGCAGACGGAGGGAGGTTCCGTTCACAGATACGCAGTATTTT.

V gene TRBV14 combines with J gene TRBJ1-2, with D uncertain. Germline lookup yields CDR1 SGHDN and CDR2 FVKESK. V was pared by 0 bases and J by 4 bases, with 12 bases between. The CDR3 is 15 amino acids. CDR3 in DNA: TGTGCCAGCAGCCAAGATTATAGAGGGCTCTATGGCTACACCTTC. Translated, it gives CASSQDYRGLYGYTF.

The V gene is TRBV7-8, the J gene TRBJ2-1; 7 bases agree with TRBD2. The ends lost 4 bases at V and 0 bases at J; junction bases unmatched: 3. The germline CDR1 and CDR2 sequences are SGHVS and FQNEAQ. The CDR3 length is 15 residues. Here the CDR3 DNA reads TGTGCCAGCAGCTCCAGGACTAGCTCCTACAATGAGCAGTTCTTC. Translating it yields CASSSRTSSYNEQFF.

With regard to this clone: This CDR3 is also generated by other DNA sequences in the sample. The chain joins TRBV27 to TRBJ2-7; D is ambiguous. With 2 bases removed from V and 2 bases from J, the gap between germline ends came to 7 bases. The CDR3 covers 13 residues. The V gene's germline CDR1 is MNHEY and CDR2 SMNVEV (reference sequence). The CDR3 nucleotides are TGTGCCAGCAGTTTAAGTGGGCCCTACGAGCAGTACTTC. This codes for CASSLSGPYEQYF.

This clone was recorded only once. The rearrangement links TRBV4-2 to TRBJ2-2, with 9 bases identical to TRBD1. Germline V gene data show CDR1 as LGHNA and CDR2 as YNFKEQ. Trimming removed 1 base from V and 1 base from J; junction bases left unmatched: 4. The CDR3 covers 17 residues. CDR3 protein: CASSQGRGQGNTGELFF. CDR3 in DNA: TGTGCCAGCAGCCAAGGTCGGGGACAGGGGAACACCGGGGAGCTGTTTTTT.

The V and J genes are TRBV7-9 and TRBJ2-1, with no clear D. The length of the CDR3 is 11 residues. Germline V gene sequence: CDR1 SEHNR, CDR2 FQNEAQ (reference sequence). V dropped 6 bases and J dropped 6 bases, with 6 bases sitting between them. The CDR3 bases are TGTGCCAGCAGGTTCGTCAATGAGCAGTTCTTC. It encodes CASRFVNEQFF.

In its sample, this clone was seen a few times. The CDR3 spells CAWTTGSGNTIYF. The CDR3 DNA follows: TGTGCCTGGACAACAGGCTCTGGAAACACCATATATTTT. The gene calls are TRBV30 and TRBJ1-3; D might be TRBD1 (5 bases). The V end lost 4 bases, the J end lost 0 bases, and 7 bases lay between the germline ends. The CDR3 has 13 amino acids. Germline loops: CDR1 GTSNPN, CDR2 SVGIG (reference sequence).

CDR3 DNA: TGCGCCAGCAGCCAAGCCCGGGACGTTCGGTTCTACGAGCAGTACTTC. Residues: CASSQARDVRFYEQYF. The V and J genes are TRBV4-3 and TRBJ2-7; D is perhaps TRBD1 or TRBD2 (5 bases each). Trimming pared 1 base from V and 3 bases from J, leaving 16 bases between. This CDR3 is 16 amino acids long. Germline CDR1 LGHNA, CDR2 YSLEER.

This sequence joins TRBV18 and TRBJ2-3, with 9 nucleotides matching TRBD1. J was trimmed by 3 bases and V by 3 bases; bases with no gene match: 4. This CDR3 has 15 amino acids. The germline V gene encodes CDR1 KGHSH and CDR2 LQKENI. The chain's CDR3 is CASSPFGQGTDTQYF. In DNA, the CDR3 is TGTGCCAGCTCACCTTTTGGACAGGGGACAGATACGCAGTATTTT.

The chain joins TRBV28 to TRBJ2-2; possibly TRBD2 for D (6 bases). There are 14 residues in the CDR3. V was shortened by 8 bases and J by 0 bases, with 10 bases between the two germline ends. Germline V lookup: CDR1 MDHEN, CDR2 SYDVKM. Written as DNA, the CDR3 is TGTGCCAGCCACGCGGGGACGAACACCGGGGAGCTGTTTTTT. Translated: CASHAGTNTGELFF.

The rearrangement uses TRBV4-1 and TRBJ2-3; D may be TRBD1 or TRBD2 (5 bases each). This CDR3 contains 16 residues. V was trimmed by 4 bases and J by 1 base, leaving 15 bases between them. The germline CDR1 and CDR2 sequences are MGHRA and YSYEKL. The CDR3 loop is CASSPRGGSGTDTQYF. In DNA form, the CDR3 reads TGCGCCAGCAGCCCCCGGGGCGGCAGCGGCACAGATACGCAGTATTTT.

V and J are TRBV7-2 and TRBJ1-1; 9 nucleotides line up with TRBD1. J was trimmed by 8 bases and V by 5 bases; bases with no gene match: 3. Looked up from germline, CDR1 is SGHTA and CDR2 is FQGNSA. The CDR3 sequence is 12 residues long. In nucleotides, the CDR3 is TGTGCCAGCAGCACCGGACAGGGGGAAGCTTTCTTT. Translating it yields CASSTGQGEAFF.